One sample yielded the 9 T cell receptor beta chains listed below, sequenced in a study of T cells after yellow fever vaccination (dated by TCRdb to between 2018 and 2021). This sample's treatment or condition label indicates: live attenuated yellow fever vaccine strain. The library was obtained by 5' RACE. Sequencing relied on an Illumina HiSeq 2500. TCRdb reprocessing: public reads trimmed at Q25 with fastp, clones called with MiXCR, in-frame beta chains kept. Each CDR3 protein appears once, grouped with its most common genes and DNA. This sample lists 250,000 to 350,000 distinct CDR3 sequences; about 6.6% were detected once. Roughly a sixth of the sample rests with the top ten. The source was PBMCs, collected about 49 days after the first yellow fever vaccination. These TCRs come from a man between 18 and 29 years old who received the YFV17D yellow fever vaccine.

This clonotype was seen a few times. The V call is TRBV11-2, the J call TRBJ1-1; no firm D call. V gave up 5 bases and J gave up 4 bases, with 14 bases separating them. CDR1 is SGHAT, CDR2 FQNNGV, per germline. There are 14 residues in the CDR3. The CDR3 DNA reads as TGTGCCAGCAGCCCCAGAACGCCGGGCACTGAAGCTTTCTTT. It encodes CASSPRTPGTEAFF.

This clonotype appeared a single time. J is TRBJ2-2 and V is TRBV4-1; 7 positions agree with TRBD1. The CDR3 totals 15 residues. Germline-derived CDR1 and CDR2 are MGHRA and YSYEKL. Trimming at V came to 2 bases and at J to 5 bases, leaving 5 bases not matched to a gene. The CDR3 spells CASSQSPGGTGELFF. The CDR3 nucleotides read TGCGCCAGCAGCCAATCGCCAGGGGGAACCGGGGAGCTGTTTTTT.

The CDR3 is CASSPASTDTQYF. The CDR3 coding sequence is TGTGCCAGCAGCCCCGCTAGCACAGATACGCAGTATTTT. This chain connects TRBV7-2 to TRBJ2-3; D is unresolved. Trimming shortened V by 5 bases and J by 0 bases, and 6 bases separated the two germline ends. The CDR3 runs to 13 residues. CDR1 and CDR2 from the germline V gene are SGHTA and FQGNSA.

Only a few counts were recorded for this clonotype. V gene TRBV30 combines with J gene TRBJ2-4; D perhaps matches TRBD1 (6 bases). In germline, CDR1 is GTSNPN, CDR2 SVGIG (reference sequence). Trimming removed 2 bases at V and 6 bases at J, with 11 bases between. The CDR3 length is 13 residues. CDR3 nucleotide sequence: TGTGCCTGGAGTAAGGCCAGGGGAAACATTCAGTACTTC. This gives the protein CAWSKARGNIQYF.

The V call is TRBV12-3 or TRBV12-4, the J call TRBJ1-5; D is perhaps TRBD1 (6 bases). This CDR3 has 15 residues. Trimming pared 6 bases from V and 9 bases from J, leaving 21 bases between. CDR3 sequence reads: CASRQPGHRAVPQHF. The CDR3 nucleotides are TGTGCCAGCAGGCAACCGGGACACCGTGCCGTGCCCCAGCATTTT.

The chain employs TRBV12-3 or TRBV12-4 and TRBJ2-1, with 9 positions matching TRBD1. The CDR3 totals 14 residues. Written as DNA, the CDR3 is TGTGTCATCTCGTCCGGGACAGGGAACAATGAGCAGTTCTTC. Protein sequence: CVISSGTGNNEQFF.

This clonotype was seen ten or more times. The chain uses TRBV7-6 and TRBJ1-1; 7 bases match TRBD1. CDR3 length: 14 amino acids. The germline V gene encodes CDR1 SGHVS and CDR2 FNYEAQ. Losses at the gene ends were 4 bases for V and 0 bases for J; bases not matched to a gene: 2. The CDR3 is CASSSGQLNTEAFF. The CDR3 bases are TGTGCCAGCAGCTCGGGACAGCTGAACACTGAAGCTTTCTTT.

This clonotype was counted a few times. The chain has TRBV18 and TRBJ2-2; 10 positions agree with TRBD1. The CDR3 has 16 residues. Trimming at V came to 1 base and at J to 6 bases, leaving 5 bases not matched to a gene. CDR1 is KGHSH, CDR2 LQKENI, per germline. CDR3 in DNA: TGTGCCAGCTCACCACGAGGGACAGGGGATTCCGGGGAGCTGTTTTTT. Translation gives CASSPRGTGDSGELFF.

This clonotype was picked up many times. The chain has TRBV25-1 and TRBJ2-5; tentatively, D is TRBD1 (6 bases). Trimming removed 4 bases at V and 5 bases at J, with 14 bases between. Germline V gene sequence: CDR1 MGHDK, CDR2 SYGVNS. The CDR3 loop spans 14 amino acids. The CDR3 loop reads CASSGYRELETQYF. In DNA, the CDR3 is TGTGCCAGCAGTGGATACAGGGAGTTGGAGACCCAGTACTTC. The full variable domain, completed using reference TRBV25-1 and TRBJ2-5, is EADIYQTPRYLVIGTGKKITLECSQTMGHDKMYWYQQDPGMELHLIHYSYGVNSTEKGDLSSESTVSRIRTEHFPLTLESARPSHTSQYLCASSGYRELETQYFGPGTRLLVL.